Given below is one T cell receptor beta chain in context. Its antigen is undetermined. This sample was taken from a study of cytomegalovirus exposure and HLA in healthy donors. About the research overall: One earlier analysis, a look at roughly 180 million T cells, found roughly 120 million unique TCR beta sequences. Study findings and constraints: Among TCR beta chains of equal frequency, HLA-associated ones were more clonally expanded in a later analysis.

This CDR3 comprises 19 residues. V gave up 2 bases and J gave up 0 bases; unmatched junction bases: 12. Germline CDR1 is LNHDA and CDR2 is SQIVND (reference sequence). Primers included in the PCR were 60 Vbeta and 13 Jbeta primers. Using immunoSEQ multiplex PCR, the repertoire was profiled, and TCRdb retains in-frame clones only, with some absent. The sample includes around 100,000 clones, under 9% of them seen just once. The sequencing input was PBMCs. This receptor was taken from a man aged 50 to 60 in good health and CMV-seronegative. The chain is built from TRBV19 and TRBJ1-3, with 8 positions matching TRBD1. CDR3 residues: CASSIKGGTGSLSGNTIYF. For the CDR3, the DNA is TGTGCCAGTAGTATAAAGGGAGGGACAGGTTCCCTCTCTGGAAACACCATATATTTT.